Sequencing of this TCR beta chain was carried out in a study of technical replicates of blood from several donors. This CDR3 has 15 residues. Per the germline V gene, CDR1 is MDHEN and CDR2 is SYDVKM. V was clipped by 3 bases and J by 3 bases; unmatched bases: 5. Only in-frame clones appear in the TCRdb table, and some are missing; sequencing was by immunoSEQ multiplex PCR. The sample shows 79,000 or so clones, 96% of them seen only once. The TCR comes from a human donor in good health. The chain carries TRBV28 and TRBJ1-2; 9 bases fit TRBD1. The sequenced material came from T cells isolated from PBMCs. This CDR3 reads CASSFWTGEDYGYTF. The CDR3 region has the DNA TGTGCCAGCAGTTTTTGGACAGGGGAAGACTATGGCTACACCTTC.